The present TCR beta chain was sequenced within a study of T cells after yellow fever vaccination. Study-level findings and limits: Although the secondary response was weaker, it peaked faster, at day 5 versus 15. Re-detected after boosting: most primary clones, around 97% of CD4 and 80% to 90% of CD8. Repertoires sorted by FACS could include abundant clonotypes that are contaminants from the bulk population.

This clonotype was detected a few times. Its antigen is as yet unknown. CDR3 size: 12 residues. The V gene lost 3 bases and the J gene lost 3 bases, with 6 bases spanning the gap. Germline values: CDR1 MNHNS, CDR2 SASEGT. They built TCR cDNA with 5'RACE template switching, a step that put in a universal primer site and UMIs. TCRdb used MiXCR to reprocess the 5' RACE reads, holding one entry per CDR3 protein. Among around 340,000 distinct CDR3 sequences listed, roughly an eighth were seen once. The V gene is TRBV6-1, the J gene TRBJ2-7; the D is unclear. This sample comprised CD4+ T cells sorted from PBMCs, obtained 15 days after the yellow fever booster vaccination. The TCR comes from a man between 18 and 35 years old who received the YFV17D yellow fever vaccine. CDR3 protein: CASSETIYEQYV. As DNA, the CDR3 is TGTGCCAGCAGTGAGACCATCTACGAGCAGTACGTC.